The 24 T cell receptor beta chains presented below share a single source sample, sequenced in a study of identical twins. TCRdb re-analysed the 5' RACE reads in MiXCR, keeping a single row per CDR3 protein. The sample shows 640,000 or so distinct CDR3 sequences, 5.5% to 6.5% of them seen only once. Sample: naive T cells sorted from blood. Every receptor here comes from a man aged 18-30 years in good health.

This chain connects TRBV5-1 to TRBJ2-1, with 9 bases fitting TRBD2. The CDR3 is 17 amino acids. The germline V gene has CDR1 SGHRS and CDR2 YFSETQ. V was pared by 0 bases and J by 5 bases, with 9 bases of the junction left unmatched. The CDR3 bases are TGCGCCAGCAGCTTGGCCCCGGGACTAGCAGACGACAATGAGCAGTTCTTC. It specifies CASSLAPGLADDNEQFF.

The chain couples TRBV5-1 to TRBJ2-1; 8 bases line up with TRBD2. In germline, CDR1 is SGHRS, CDR2 YFSETQ. J gave up 10 bases and V 3 bases, and 9 bases lay outside the gene matches. The CDR3 is made up of 14 amino acids. The CDR3 DNA is TGCGCCAGCAGCTCGCTAACTAGCGGCGAGGAGCAGTTCTTC. Translating gives CASSSLTSGEEQFF.

This clonotype was found many times. In nucleotides, the CDR3 is TGCAGTGCCCAAGGGGCCACAGAAAACACCGGGGAGCTGTTTTTT. Translated: CSAQGATENTGELFF. V usage is TRBV20-1 and J usage is TRBJ2-2; a possible D gene is TRBD1 (5 bases). Germline CDR1 and CDR2: DFQATT and SNEGSKA (reference sequence). Trimming shortened V by 6 bases and J by 2 bases, and 16 bases separated the two germline ends. The CDR3 has 15 amino acids.

This clonotype has ten or more counts. The V and J genes are TRBV29-1 and TRBJ2-7; D is perhaps TRBD2 (5 bases). The CDR3 is 12 amino acids. V was cut by 5 bases and J by 2 bases, with 10 bases left in between. CDR1 and CDR2 from the germline V gene are SQVTM and ANQGSEA. CDR3 region: CSVTSNAYEQYF. CDR3 sequence (DNA): TGCAGCGTTACTAGTAACGCCTACGAGCAGTACTTC.

This clonotype appeared many times. This chain links TRBV10-3 with TRBJ2-3; no clear D gene. This CDR3 spans 11 amino acids. Germline CDR1 and CDR2: ENHRY and SYGVKD. Trimming took 8 bases from V and 4 from J, leaving 7 bases between them. The CDR3 DNA follows: TGTGCCATCGGGCCCCCAGATACGCAGTATTTT. It is translated as CAIGPPDTQYF.

This clonotype was seen many times. The J gene is TRBJ2-1, the V gene TRBV27; D call uncertain. The V end lost 0 bases, the J end lost 7 bases, and 7 bases lay between the germline ends. The CDR3 contains 13 residues. Germline values: CDR1 MNHEY, CDR2 SMNVEV (reference sequence). CDR3 loop: CASSLSHRNEQFF. The CDR3 DNA reads as TGTGCCAGCAGTTTATCCCACCGGAATGAGCAGTTCTTC.

This clonotype has at least ten counts. The chain couples TRBV20-1 to TRBJ2-2, with 12 bases fitting TRBD1. CDR1 and CDR2 (germline): DFQATT, SNEGSKA (reference sequence). J gave up 6 bases and V 6 bases, and 2 bases lay outside the gene matches. CDR3 length: 13 residues. The CDR3 DNA sequence: TGCAGTGCCCGGGACAGGGGGCCCGGGGAGCTGTTTTTT. Protein: CSARDRGPGELFF.

This clonotype appeared a few times. V usage is TRBV20-1 and J usage is TRBJ1-1; D gene unclear. V gave up 0 bases and J gave up 1 base, with 12 bases separating them. The CDR3 consists of 15 residues. CDR1 DFQATT and CDR2 SNEGSKA come from the germline V gene (reference sequence). This CDR3 reads CSARDPGWANTEAFF. The CDR3 DNA is TGCAGTGCTAGAGATCCTGGTTGGGCGAACACTGAAGCTTTCTTT.

This clonotype was observed a handful of times. This chain connects TRBV5-1 to TRBJ1-6; 10 positions match TRBD1. CDR3 length: 15 residues. From germline, CDR1 is SGHRS and CDR2 YFSETQ. The trim removed 0 bases at V and 9 bases at J, leaving 3 bases unmatched. The CDR3 loop is CASSLEGQGSSPLHF. As DNA, the CDR3 is TGCGCCAGCAGCTTGGAGGGACAGGGGAGTTCACCCCTCCACTTT.

This clonotype was counted at least ten times. The rearrangement uses TRBV7-6 and TRBJ2-1, with 10 bases that match TRBD2. J was trimmed by 2 bases and V by 7 bases; bases with no gene match: 8. The CDR3 is 16 amino acids. Looked up from germline, CDR1 is SGHVS and CDR2 is FNYEAQ. CDR3 coding DNA: TGTGCCAGCACCTCTAGCGGGAGAGGAACCTACAATGAGCAGTTCTTC. Translating gives CASTSSGRGTYNEQFF. Full variable domain (rest looked up from reference TRBV7-6 and TRBJ2-1): GAGVSQSPRYKVTKRGQDVALRCDPISGHVSLYWYRQALGQGPEFLTYFNYEAQQDKSGLPNDRFSAERPEGSISTLTIQRTEQRDSAMYRCASTSSGRGTYNEQFFGPGTRLTVL.

Ten or more counts support this clonotype. The chain carries TRBV7-2 and TRBJ2-2; maybe TRBD1 (5 bases). The CDR3 covers 15 residues. The V gene's germline CDR1 is SGHTA and CDR2 FQGNSA. Trimming took off 6 bases at V and 4 bases at J, with 15 bases between the two ends. The CDR3 is CASRDGAYSTGELFF. In DNA, the CDR3 is TGTGCCAGCAGAGATGGGGCCTACAGCACCGGGGAGCTGTTTTTT.

There are many counts of this clonotype. The chain carries TRBV7-9 and TRBJ2-4, with 8 bases fitting TRBD2. The CDR3 loop spans 15 amino acids. The V segment lost 1 base and the J segment 8 bases; nucleotides outside the gene matches: 7. Germline V gene data show CDR1 as SEHNR and CDR2 as FQNEAQ (reference sequence). The CDR3 loop is CASSLDTSGRHIQYF. The CDR3 bases are TGTGCCAGCAGCTTAGACACGAGCGGGAGACACATTCAGTACTTC.

The genes are TRBV29-1 and TRBJ2-7, with 11 bases aligning to TRBD1. There are 13 residues in the CDR3. Germline CDR1 reads SQVTM; CDR2 reads ANQGSEA. Trimming took 3 bases from V and 5 from J; bases not matched to a gene: 3. The CDR3 sequence: CSVEGQGGDEQYF. For the CDR3, the DNA is TGCAGCGTTGAGGGACAGGGGGGCGACGAGCAGTACTTC.

The table lists this clonotype with many counts. This chain connects TRBV12-3 or TRBV12-4 to TRBJ2-7; no definite D call. The ends were cut back, 6 bases at V and 2 bases at J, with 14 bases in the middle. This CDR3 contains 14 residues. In DNA, the CDR3 is TGTGCCAGCAGCCCCCCTGGCAGACCCTACGAGCAGTACTTC. Its translation is CASSPPGRPYEQYF.

CDR3 protein: CASSQDPTRKETQYF. In DNA form, the CDR3 reads TGTGCCAGCAGCCAAGATCCAACCAGGAAAGAGACCCAGTACTTC. The genes are TRBV4-2 and TRBJ2-5; no clear D gene. CDR3 length: 15 amino acids. CDR1 LGHNA and CDR2 YNFKEQ come from the germline V gene. Trimming removed 0 bases at V and 3 bases at J, with 11 bases between.

Ten or more counts support this clonotype. The chain links TRBV6-1 to TRBJ2-2, with D perhaps TRBD1 or TRBD2 (5 bases each). Between the trimmed V and J ends, which lost 6 bases and 2 bases, there was a span of 7 bases. Germline loops: CDR1 MNHNS, CDR2 SASEGT. This CDR3 contains 13 residues. Here the CDR3 DNA reads TGTGCCAGCAGGGGGGTAAACACCGGGGAGCTGTTTTTT. Translating it yields CASRGVNTGELFF.

This clonotype appeared many times. The chain uses TRBV7-9 and TRBJ2-2; 9 bases map to TRBD2. J gave up 6 bases and V 6 bases, and 5 bases lay outside the gene matches. The germline V gene encodes CDR1 SEHNR and CDR2 FQNEAQ (reference sequence). The CDR3 is made up of 14 amino acids. CDR3 amino acids: CASRLREGPGELFF. In nucleotides, the CDR3 is TGTGCCAGCAGACTGCGGGAGGGCCCCGGGGAGCTGTTTTTT.

This chain uses TRBV7-9 with TRBJ2-5; D gene ambiguous. Per the germline V gene, CDR1 is SEHNR and CDR2 is FQNEAQ (reference sequence). The CDR3 extends over 14 amino acids. Trimming pared 1 base from V and 4 bases from J, leaving 10 bases between. The CDR3 sequence: CASSLDVTRETQYF. The CDR3 region has the DNA TGTGCCAGCAGCTTAGATGTTACGCGAGAGACCCAGTACTTC.

This clonotype was seen at least ten times. CDR3 in DNA: TGCAGCGCTGGGACAGGAGTCCTCCAAGAGACCCAGTACTTC. It is translated as CSAGTGVLQETQYF. The V gene is TRBV29-1, the J gene TRBJ2-5; 8 bases align to TRBD1. Germline V gene sequence: CDR1 SQVTM, CDR2 ANQGSEA. Trimming cost V 7 bases and J 1 base; bases outside gene matches: 8. This CDR3 region has 14 residues.

This clonotype appeared a few times. The chain recombines TRBV7-3 with TRBJ2-2; D not resolved. CDR1 SGHTA and CDR2 FQGTGA come from the germline V gene. The CDR3 contains 16 residues. V was trimmed by 0 bases and J by 3 bases, leaving 11 bases between them. This chain's CDR3 is CASSLTGSPDTGELFF. As DNA, the CDR3 is TGTGCCAGCAGCTTAACGGGGTCCCCGGACACCGGGGAGCTGTTTTTT.

This clonotype appeared once. This chain joins TRBV10-3 and TRBJ1-1; 7 bases are shared with TRBD1. Trimming removed 11 bases from V and 8 bases from J; junction bases left unmatched: 14. The germline gives CDR1 ENHRY, CDR2 SYGVKD. The CDR3 spans 13 residues. CDR3 sequence reads: CAARRPGTDEAFF. CDR3 nucleotide sequence: TGTGCCGCCCGGAGACCCGGGACAGACGAAGCTTTCTTT.

The genes are TRBV9 and TRBJ2-3; D call uncertain. V gave up 1 base and J gave up 6 bases, with 9 bases separating them. This CDR3 region has 13 residues. Germline V gene sequence: CDR1 SGDLS, CDR2 YYNGEE. For the CDR3, the DNA is TGTGCCAGCAGCGTACAGACCCCGGATACGCAGTATTTT. Protein: CASSVQTPDTQYF.

This chain uses TRBV24-1 with TRBJ1-1; TRBD1 is a possible D gene (5 bases). The CDR3 spans 14 residues. V lost 6 bases and J lost 6, with 16 bases in between. Per the germline V gene, CDR1 is KGHDR and CDR2 is SFDVKD. The CDR3 DNA follows: TGTGCCACCAGTCGGGGCGAAAGCGGGGCTGAAGCTTTCTTT. Amino acids: CATSRGESGAEAFF.

V is TRBV5-1 and J is TRBJ2-1, with 12 bases identical to TRBD2. J gave up 0 bases and V 4 bases, and 2 bases lay outside the gene matches. The germline V gene encodes CDR1 SGHRS and CDR2 YFSETQ. The CDR3 has 16 residues. CDR3 residues: CASSGTSGYSYNEQFF. Written as DNA, the CDR3 is TGCGCCAGCAGCGGGACTAGCGGGTACTCCTACAATGAGCAGTTCTTC.